These 14 T cell receptor beta chains originate from one sample sequenced in a study of T cells in Graves' hyperthyroidism and ophthalmopathy. TCR beta CDR3 regions were amplified from RNA transcripts. Researchers ran a first-round RT-PCR on the TCR CDR3 using the HTBI primer set. TCRdb itself ran the multiplex PCR reads through MiXCR, one entry per CDR3 protein. The sample contains about 360,000 distinct CDR3 sequences, 15% to 20% of which appear only once. Sample: blood. These receptor sequences come from a woman aged 18-30 years with Graves' hyperthyroidism.

The sample holds a few counts of this clonotype. The chain recombines TRBV19 with TRBJ1-1; 9 positions agree with TRBD1. This CDR3 comprises 18 residues. Trimming removed 5 bases from V and 1 base from J; junction bases left unmatched: 14. Germline assignment: CDR1 LNHDA and CDR2 SQIVND (reference sequence). CDR3 DNA: TGTGCCAGTAGTGCATTCCCGGGACAGGGTAAGGGGAACACTGAAGCTTTCTTT. Protein sequence: CASSAFPGQGKGNTEAFF. The full variable domain, its missing parts supplied by reference TRBV19 and TRBJ1-1, is DGGITQSPKYLFRKEGQNVTLSCEQNLNHDAMYWYRQDPGQGLRLIYYSQIVNDFQKGDIAEGYSVSREKKESFPLTVTSAQKNPTAFYLCASSAFPGQGKGNTEAFFGQGTRLTVV.

This clonotype was counted at least ten times. The chain is built from TRBV6-1 and TRBJ2-5; 10 positions agree with TRBD2. The V gene end was trimmed by 7 bases and the J gene end by 2 bases; junction bases not matched to a gene: 4. Per germline, CDR1 MNHNS and CDR2 SASEGT. This CDR3 region has 14 residues. DNA of the CDR3: TGTGCCAGCATTCGGACTAGCGGACAAGAGACCCAGTACTTC. Translating gives CASIRTSGQETQYF.

The sample holds many counts of this clonotype. The chain recombines TRBV15 with TRBJ1-1, with D hard to call. The CDR3 sequence is 16 residues long. Trimming left V 0 bases short and J 9 bases short, with 20 bases between. CDR1 and CDR2 (germline): LNHNV, YYDKDF (reference sequence). CDR3 sequence reads: CATSRDGFNAENKAFF. The CDR3 DNA is TGTGCCACCAGCAGAGATGGTTTCAATGCAGAGAACAAAGCTTTCTTT.

This clonotype was detected a few times. A read error may be the cause here, since a much bigger clone is one base away. The CDR3 end shows no conserved phenylalanine or tryptophan, and so a read error is likely. The V and J genes are TRBV6-5 and TRBJ2-2; 7 nucleotides match TRBD2. Losses at the gene ends were 4 bases for V and 6 bases for J; bases not matched to a gene: 11. Germline CDR1 and CDR2: MNHEY and SVGAGI. The CDR3 spans 16 residues. DNA for the CDR3: TGTGCCAGCAGTTGGGGACTCGGGGGGAAGGCCGGGGAGCTGTTTTCT. This sequence encodes CASSWGLGGKAGELFS.

This clonotype was detected ten times or more. The chain has TRBV6-1 and TRBJ1-5, with a possible D match to TRBD1 (5 bases). The CDR3 covers 15 residues. Per the germline V gene, CDR1 is MNHNS and CDR2 is SASEGT. The germline V and J ends were trimmed by 1 base and 6 bases, with 13 bases remaining between them. CDR3 sequence reads: CASSEGAGQVQPQHF. The CDR3 DNA sequence: TGTGCCAGCAGTGAAGGGGCAGGGCAAGTTCAGCCCCAGCATTTT.

This clonotype was seen more than once but under ten times. The genes are TRBV27 and TRBJ2-5; possible D gene TRBD2, 6 bases. Deletions cut 4 bases from V and 12 bases from J, with 15 bases between. Germline V lookup: CDR1 MNHEY, CDR2 SMNVEV (reference sequence). The CDR3 loop spans 12 amino acids. The DNA for the CDR3 is TGTGCCAGCAGTTCTCTGGCGGGGTGGAAGTACTTC. Protein product: CASSSLAGWKYF.

The CDR3 protein is CASTPRALGYEQYF. CDR3 in DNA: TGCGCCAGCACCCCCCGGGCGCTGGGATACGAGCAGTACTTC. The V and J genes are TRBV5-1 and TRBJ2-7, with D unclear. V was shortened by 6 bases and J by 4 bases, with 17 bases between the two germline ends. The CDR3 has 14 amino acids. Germline V lookup: CDR1 SGHRS, CDR2 YFSETQ.

As DNA, the CDR3 is TGTGCCAGCACCCCCTCAGGGGGTATAGCCACCGGGGAGCTGTTTTTT. Encoded protein: CASTPSGGIATGELFF. The rearrangement joins TRBV11-2 to TRBJ2-2, with 7 bases that match TRBD1. With V trimmed by 7 bases and J by 4 bases, 12 bases remained unmatched. This CDR3 is 16 amino acids long. Germline lookup yields CDR1 SGHAT and CDR2 FQNNGV.

At least ten counts were recorded for this clonotype. J is TRBJ1-5 and V is TRBV15; the match to TRBD1 covers 8 bases. Trimming removed 9 bases from V and 6 bases from J; junction bases left unmatched: 7. Germline CDR1 reads LNHNV; CDR2 reads YYDKDF (reference sequence). This CDR3 contains 13 residues. CDR3 nucleotide sequence: TGTGCCACAACCCAGGGGGCTGTTCAGCCCCAGCATTTT. This gives the protein CATTQGAVQPQHF.

Of note for this clonotype: The conserved final phenylalanine or tryptophan is absent from the CDR3, which likely points to a read error. The CDR3 region is CASTPRGSYGYTS. CDR3 nucleotides: TGTGCCAGCACCCCGAGGGGCAGCTATGGCTACACCTCC. The chain uses TRBV6-2 or TRBV6-3 and TRBJ1-2, with D possibly being TRBD1 (5 bases). Trimming shortened V by 7 bases and J by 4 bases, and 13 bases separated the two germline ends. Germline lookup yields CDR1 MNHEY and CDR2 SVGEGT. The CDR3 runs to 13 residues.

In this sample, this clonotype turned up many times. The rearrangement links TRBV28 to TRBJ2-7; unclear D gene. The CDR3 loop spans 15 amino acids. CDR1 and CDR2 (germline): MDHEN, SYDVKM. The ends were cut back, 6 bases at V and 2 bases at J, with 17 bases in the middle. The CDR3 sequence: CASSPPSLVPYEQYF. CDR3 sequence (DNA): TGTGCCAGCAGCCCCCCATCGTTAGTGCCCTACGAGCAGTACTTC. The variable domain in full, with the rest retrieved from reference TRBV28 and TRBJ2-7, is DVKVTQSSRYLVKRTGEKVFLECVQDMDHENMFWYRQDPGLGLRLIYFSYDVKMKEKGDIPEGYSVSREKKERFSLILESASTNQTSMYLCASSPPSLVPYEQYFGPGTRLTVT.

This clonotype was seen repeatedly, ten times or more. CDR3 bases: TGTGCCAGCAGTGAGGAGGGGACCGCAGGAAACACCATATATTTT. Protein sequence: CASSEEGTAGNTIYF. This chain connects TRBV2 to TRBJ1-3; tentatively, D is TRBD1 (5 bases). CDR1 and CDR2 from the germline V gene are SNHLY and FYNNEI. The CDR3 is made up of 15 amino acids. V lost 3 bases and J lost 4, with 13 bases in between.

The chain uses TRBV7-3 and TRBJ1-6, with D hard to call. V lost 3 bases, J lost 8 bases, and 17 bases lay in between. This CDR3 region has 16 residues. Germline CDR1 SGHTA, CDR2 FQGTGA. The CDR3 DNA is TGTGCCAGCAGCTTGGTGCCCGGGGTTCGTGATTCACCCCTCCACTTT. Translating it yields CASSLVPGVRDSPLHF.

This clonotype showed up just a few times. The chain links TRBV18 to TRBJ2-2; TRBD2 might be the D (5 bases). V was clipped by 2 bases and J by 0 bases, with 7 bases between them. The CDR3 sequence is 15 residues long. CDR1 KGHSH and CDR2 LQKENI come from the germline V gene. CDR3 sequence (DNA): TGTGCCAGCTCACCAGGGGAGCCGAACACCGGGGAGCTGTTTTTT. Its translation is CASSPGEPNTGELFF.